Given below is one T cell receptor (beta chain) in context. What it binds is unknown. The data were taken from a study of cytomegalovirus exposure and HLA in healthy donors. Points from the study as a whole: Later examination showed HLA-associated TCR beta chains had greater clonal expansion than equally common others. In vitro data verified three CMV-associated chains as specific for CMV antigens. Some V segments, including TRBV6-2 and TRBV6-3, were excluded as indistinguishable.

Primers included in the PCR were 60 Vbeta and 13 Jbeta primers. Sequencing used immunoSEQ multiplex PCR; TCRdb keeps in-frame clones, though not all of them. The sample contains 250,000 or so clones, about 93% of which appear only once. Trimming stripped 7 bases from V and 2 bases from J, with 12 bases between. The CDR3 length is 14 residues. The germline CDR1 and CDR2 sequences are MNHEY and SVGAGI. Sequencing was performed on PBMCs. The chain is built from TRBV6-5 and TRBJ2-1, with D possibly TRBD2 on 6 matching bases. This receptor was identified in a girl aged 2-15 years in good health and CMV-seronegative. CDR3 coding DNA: TGTGCCAGCAATCCGGGAGAGGCCTACAATGAGCAGTTCTTC. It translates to CASNPGEAYNEQFF.